The source of this T cell receptor beta chain is a study of OX40 agonist ivuxolimab in advanced cancers. Regarding the study in general: Ivuxolimab was a fully human IgG2 agonistic monoclonal antibody targeting the costimulatory receptor OX40 (CD134). Of the 50 to 55 dose-escalation patients, hepatocellular carcinoma was present in about 20, melanoma in some 15, renal cell carcinoma in 9 and head and neck cancer in 9. The purpose of peripheral TCRbeta sequencing was to test whether ivuxolimab changed TCR sequence diversity and led to clonal T-cell expansion. Partial responses were achieved by three dose-escalation patients, of whom one had hepatocellular carcinoma and two had cutaneous melanoma. Intravenous ivuxolimab was administered to patients every 2 weeks at six dose levels: 0.01, 0.1, 0.3, 1.5, 3 and 10 mg/kg. The dose-escalation cohort was about 83% male with a mean age of 60 years, ranging from roughly 23 to 80. The paper describes the monotherapy dose-escalation part (N of about 52 patients) of the phase I trial of ivuxolimab. Prior anti-PD-1, anti-PD-L1 or anti-CTLA-4 therapy was permitted, and approximately 39% of dose-escalation patients had received checkpoint inhibitors. Beyond this particular receptor, the publication reports: In the 0.1-3.0 mg/kg groups, partial responders had among the lowest normalized peripheral clonal expansion, particularly in CD8+ T cells. Which antigens the clonally expanded peripheral T cells were specific for was not determined. Low levels of normalized T-cell clonal expansion were also seen in some nonresponding patients. After ivuxolimab, expanded clones were on average more numerous among CD8+ T cells than among CD4+ T cells. Clonal expansion of both CD4+ and CD8+ blood T cells was observed from baseline to week 6 at doses 0.1 to 3.0 mg/kg.

On this clone: The antigen it binds to is not known. Base-call qualities are not available, and no considerably larger clone is one nucleotide away.

The trial excluded patients who had a history of autoimmune disease or who were on systemic immunosuppression. In every dose cohort, peripheral blood was drawn for TCR sequencing at baseline, cycle 4 day 1, and cycle 7 day 1. The samples were drawn from a first-in-human, open-label, multicenter phase I dose-escalation trial of ivuxolimab. The trial enrolled adults with locally advanced or metastatic head and neck squamous cell, hepatocellular, melanoma or renal cell carcinoma. Before TCR sequencing, CD4+ T cells and CD8+ T cells were sorted from peripheral blood as separate populations. For sequencing of the TCRbeta CDR3 region, genomic DNA was extracted from the sorted cells. The immunoSEQ Assay was used to sequence the TCRbeta CDR3 regions. What TCRdb holds here is the immuneACCESS table cut down to in-frame rearrangements. Part of the clones is not present; checked against another copy, under half of the missing clones reflect an unresolved V gene, and the others are unexplained. This sample gives about 66,000 clones in total; approximately 78% of them show up just once. The ten largest make up 4.5% to 6% of the sample.

The receptor's source is an adult with an advanced solid tumor such as melanoma, head and neck, liver or kidney cancer. This material consisted of CD4+ or CD8+ T cells sorted from blood, taken in a trial of the OX40 agonist ivuxolimab.

The DNA reads TGTGCCAGCAGACGGGCGGAAGCGAACTATGGCTACACCTTC. It is translated as CASRRAEANYGYTF. This receptor chain uses TRBV6-5 and TRBJ1-2; the D gene is unclear. Reading the germline V gene gives CDR1 MNHEY and CDR2 SVGAGI. V lost 6 bases and J lost 2 bases; the stretch between them is 13 bases long. Spanning cysteine to phenylalanine, the CDR3 consists of 14 amino acids. Of the read, only the CDR3 DNA is kept; its 42 bases are in frame from base 1.